What follows describes a single T cell receptor (beta chain). Its cognate antigen is unknown. This specimen belongs to a study of cytomegalovirus exposure and HLA in healthy donors. General observations from the study: The classifier reportedly diagnosed cytomegalovirus status with high specificity and sensitivity.

Primers included in the PCR were 60 Vbeta and 13 Jbeta primers. Authors' processing steps: About 80 million unique TCR beta chains, approximately 11 million of them shared, were counted by a later analysis. This table comes from immunoSEQ multiplex PCR, and its TCRdb copy is limited to in-frame clones, with some not included. V, J and clone size reflect that table, while D and trimming were determined from the DNA. The sample records 95,000 to 150,000 clones, roughly 76% being singletons. This CDR3 comprises 13 residues. V gave up 6 bases and J gave up 3 bases, with 9 bases separating them. Germline lookup yields CDR1 MNHEY and CDR2 SMNVEV (reference sequence).

The specimen sequenced was PBMCs. The V gene is TRBV27, the J gene TRBJ1-5; D is perhaps TRBD1 (5 bases). The receptor was isolated from a man aged 25 to 40 in good health and CMV-seronegative. As DNA, the CDR3 is TGTGCCAGCAGGGTAGGGGTCAATCAGCCCCAGCATTTT. The encoded protein is CASRVGVNQPQHF.